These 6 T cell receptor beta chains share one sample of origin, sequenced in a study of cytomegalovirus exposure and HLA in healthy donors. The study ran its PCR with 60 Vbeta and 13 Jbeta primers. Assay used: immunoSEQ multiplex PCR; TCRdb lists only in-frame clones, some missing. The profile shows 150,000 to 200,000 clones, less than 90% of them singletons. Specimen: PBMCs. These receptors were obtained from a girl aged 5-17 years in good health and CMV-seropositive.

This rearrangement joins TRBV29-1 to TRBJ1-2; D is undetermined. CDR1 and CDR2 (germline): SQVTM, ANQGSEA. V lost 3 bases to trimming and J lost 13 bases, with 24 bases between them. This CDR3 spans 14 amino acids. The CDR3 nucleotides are TGCAGCGTTGAGGATTGGCAGGTGCTCCCACTCTCCACCTTC. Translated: CSVEDWQVLPLSTF.

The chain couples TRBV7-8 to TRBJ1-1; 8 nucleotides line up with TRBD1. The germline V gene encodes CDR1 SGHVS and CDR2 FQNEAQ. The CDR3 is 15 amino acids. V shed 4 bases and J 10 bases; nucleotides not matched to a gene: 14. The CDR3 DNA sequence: TGTGCCAGCAGCTATCGGGACAGGCCTCTACAAGGAGCTTTCTTT. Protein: CASSYRDRPLQGAFF. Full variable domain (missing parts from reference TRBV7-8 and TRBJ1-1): GAGVSQSPRYKVAKRGQDVALRCDPISGHVSLFWYQQALGQGPEFLTYFQNEAQLDKSGLPSDRFFAERPEGSVSTLKIQRTQQEDSAVYLCASSYRDRPLQGAFFGQGTRLTVV.

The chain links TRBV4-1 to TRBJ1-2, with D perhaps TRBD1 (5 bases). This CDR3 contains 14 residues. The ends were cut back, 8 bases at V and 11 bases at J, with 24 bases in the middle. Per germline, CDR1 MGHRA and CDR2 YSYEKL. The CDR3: CASGSGPNRFRYTF. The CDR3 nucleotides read TGCGCCAGCGGATCAGGGCCCAACCGTTTCAGGTACACCTTC.

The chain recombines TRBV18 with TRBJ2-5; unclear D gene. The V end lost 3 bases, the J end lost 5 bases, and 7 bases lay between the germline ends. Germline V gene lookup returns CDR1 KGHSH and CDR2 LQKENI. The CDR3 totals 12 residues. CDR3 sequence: CASSPDGETQYF. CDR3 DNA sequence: TGTGCCAGCTCACCCGACGGGGAGACCCAGTACTTC.

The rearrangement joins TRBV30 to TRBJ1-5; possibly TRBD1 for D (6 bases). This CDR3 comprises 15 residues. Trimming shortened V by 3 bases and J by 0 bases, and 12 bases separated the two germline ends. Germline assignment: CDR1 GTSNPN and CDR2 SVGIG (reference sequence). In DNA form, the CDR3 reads TGTGCCTGGAGCCCAGGGGACACTAGCAATCAGCCCCAGCATTTT. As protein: CAWSPGDTSNQPQHF.

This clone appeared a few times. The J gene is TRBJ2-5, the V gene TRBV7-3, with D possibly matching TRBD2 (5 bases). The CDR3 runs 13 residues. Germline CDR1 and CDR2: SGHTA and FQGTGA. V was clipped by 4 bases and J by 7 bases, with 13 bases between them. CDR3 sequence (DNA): TGTGCCAGCAGCTACAGCGGAGGTGGGACCCAGTACTTC. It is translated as CASSYSGGGTQYF.